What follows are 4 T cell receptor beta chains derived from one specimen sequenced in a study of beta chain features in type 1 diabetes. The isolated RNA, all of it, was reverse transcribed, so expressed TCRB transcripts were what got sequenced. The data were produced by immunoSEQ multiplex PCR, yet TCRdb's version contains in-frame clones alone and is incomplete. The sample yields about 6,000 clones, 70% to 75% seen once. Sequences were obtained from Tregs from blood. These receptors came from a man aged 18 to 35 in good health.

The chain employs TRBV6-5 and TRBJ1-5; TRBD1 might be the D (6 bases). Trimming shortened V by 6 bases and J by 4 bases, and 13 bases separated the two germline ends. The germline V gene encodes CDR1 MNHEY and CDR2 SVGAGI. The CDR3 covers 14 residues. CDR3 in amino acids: CASSRGQQNQPQHF. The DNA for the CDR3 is TGTGCCAGCAGCCGAGGACAGCAAAATCAGCCCCAGCATTTT.

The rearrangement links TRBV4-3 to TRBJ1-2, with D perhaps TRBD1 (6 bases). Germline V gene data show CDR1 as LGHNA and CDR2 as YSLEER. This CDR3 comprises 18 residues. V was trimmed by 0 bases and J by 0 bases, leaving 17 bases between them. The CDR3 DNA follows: TGCGCCAGCAGCCAAGAACAGGGCAGGGGTGGGTCTAACTATGGCTACACCTTC. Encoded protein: CASSQEQGRGGSNYGYTF.

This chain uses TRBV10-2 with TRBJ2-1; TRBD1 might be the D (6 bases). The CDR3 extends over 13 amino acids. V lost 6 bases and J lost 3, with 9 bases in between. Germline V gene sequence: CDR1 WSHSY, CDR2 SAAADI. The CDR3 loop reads CASRDSNYNEQFF. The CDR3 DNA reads TGCGCCAGCAGGGACAGCAACTACAATGAGCAGTTCTTC.

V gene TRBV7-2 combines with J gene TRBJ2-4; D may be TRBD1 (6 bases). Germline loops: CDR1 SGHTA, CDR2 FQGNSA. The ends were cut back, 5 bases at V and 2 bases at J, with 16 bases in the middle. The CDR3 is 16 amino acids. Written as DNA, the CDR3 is TGTGCCAGCAGCCCACAGGGTTATTCGTCCAAAAACATTCAGTACTTC. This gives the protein CASSPQGYSSKNIQYF. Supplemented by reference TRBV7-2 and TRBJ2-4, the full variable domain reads GAGVSQSPSNKVTEKGKDVELRCDPISGHTALYWYRQSLGQGLEFLIYFQGNSAPDKSGLPSDRFSAERTGGSVSTLTIQRTQQEDSAVYLCASSPQGYSSKNIQYFGAGTRLSVL.